This paragraph reports one T cell receptor beta chain. The antigen it recognizes is unknown. No base-level quality is on record; no much larger clone is a single base apart. TCRbeta CDR3 regions were amplified from genomic DNA using the immunoSEQ Assay, a bias-controlled multiplex PCR. In the source study's methods: The number of nucleated cells in each sample was estimated by amplification of reference gene primers within the assay. To quantify the absolute abundance of each unique TCRbeta CDR3 rearrangement, sequence reads were collapsed and filtered. For each sample, productive Simpson clonality was calculated by taking the square root of Simpson's diversity index across productive rearrangements. Here the immuneACCESS table is served through TCRdb, limited to in-frame sequences with V and J called. Missing clones are a known gap in these copies; in checked studies unresolved V genes cover under half, and the rest lacks a known reason. Clone size and the V and J calls come from that table; the DNA yielded D and trimming. This sample is represented by 100,000 to 120,000 clones; 88% of them were singletons. The top ten hold around 3.2% of the sample.

The source of the sample is a study of blood T cell repertoires in COVID-19 (dated by TCRdb to 2018 to 2021). For the study in its entirety: Samples from collaborators originated in the United States, Italy and Spain and spanned both the acute and convalescent phases of COVID-19. The material from the prospective study consisted of cDNA or gDNA derived from T cells, B-cell-depleted T cells, or PBMCs. Subjects who had been exposed to COVID-19, were actively infected with it, or had recovered from it provided the deeply sampled blood TCRbeta repertoires that made up the dataset. A freely available public database, intended as a resource for researchers studying the immune response to SARS-CoV-2, is where the repertoires were released. Samples came from the ongoing ImmuneRACE study (first 160 participants) plus 1,254 subjects from 6 global collaborators. A de-identified subject ID, COVID-19 status, age in years and sex were almost always included in the sample metadata. HLA class I and class II types, where available, came from metadata supplied by the sample provider rather than from assay-based typing.

The germline V gene provides CDR1 KGHSH and CDR2 LQKENI. The CDR3 measures 16 amino acids from cysteine to phenylalanine. Only CDR3 DNA is held: 48 bases, read in frame from base 1. Relative to germline, V is 1 base shorter and J is 0 bases shorter, with 10 bases between their ends. The collaborating institutions used their own protocols to collect whole blood in K2EDTA tubes. For TCRbeta analysis, collaborator samples were shipped as frozen whole blood, as isolated PBMCs, or as DNA extracted from either sample type. Summary of the overall study and its limitations: The amount of clinical and demographic metadata varied by source and participant and was provided uncurated.

The V and J segments used are TRBV18 and TRBJ2-1, with the D gene call left open. The receptor comes from a woman in her fifties or sixties with acute or convalescent COVID-19. The sequenced sample was peripheral blood. In nucleotides, the sequence is TGTGCCAGCTCACCACAAGCACCGAGCTCCTACAATGAGCAGTTCTTC. It specifies CASSPQAPSSYNEQFF.